These 24 T cell receptor beta chains were sequenced from one sample in a study of identifying expanded T cells in peripheral blood. Using immunoSEQ multiplex PCR, the repertoire was profiled, and TCRdb retains in-frame clones only, with some absent. The sample carries about 91,000 clones, around 88% recorded once. The sequencing sample was made of blood. Receptor source: a person between 18 and 69 years old in good health.

The chain is built from TRBV5-4 and TRBJ2-1, with 7 bases aligning to TRBD2. CDR1 and CDR2 (germline): SGHNT, YYREEE (reference sequence). The V gene end was trimmed by 9 bases and the J gene end by 8 bases; junction bases not matched to a gene: 20. This CDR3 has 16 amino acids. CDR3 residues: CATPSIYGGRSDEQFF. The CDR3 DNA is TGTGCCACCCCCTCTATCTACGGGGGGAGGAGCGATGAGCAGTTCTTC.

This clone has just one count. This chain joins TRBV5-8 and TRBJ2-5, with a tentative D call TRBD1 (6 bases). The CDR3 is made up of 15 amino acids. Trimming took off 4 bases at V and 1 base at J, with 14 bases between the two ends. Per the germline V gene, CDR1 is SGHTS and CDR2 is YDEGEE. Here the CDR3 DNA reads TGTGCCAGCAGCCCTGGGACATTAGGCCAAGAGACCCAGTACTTC. This translates into CASSPGTLGQETQYF.

The rearrangement joins TRBV15 to TRBJ2-5; no definite D call. V lost 0 bases and J lost 0, with 5 bases in between. The CDR3 is 14 amino acids. Germline V gene data show CDR1 as LNHNV and CDR2 as YYDKDF (reference sequence). The CDR3 nucleotides read TGTGCCACCAGCAGAGACAGGTACCAAGAGACCCAGTACTTC. This codes for CATSRDRYQETQYF.

This chain links TRBV5-1 with TRBJ2-1, with no clear D. V lost 4 bases to trimming and J lost 0 bases, with 14 bases between them. Germline-derived CDR1 and CDR2 are SGHRS and YFSETQ. CDR3 length: 16 residues. The CDR3 sequence is CASSPSGSSSYNEQFF. The CDR3 DNA reads as TGCGCCAGCAGCCCATCCGGCTCCAGCTCCTACAATGAGCAGTTCTTC.

This CDR3 is CASERGDTGSEAFF. Here the CDR3 DNA reads TGTGCCAGTGAGAGGGGGGACACCGGGAGTGAAGCTTTCTTT. The gene calls are TRBV2 and TRBJ1-1; tentative D call: TRBD1 (6 bases). Germline-derived CDR1 and CDR2 are SNHLY and FYNNEI. The CDR3 is made up of 14 amino acids. Deletions cut 9 bases from V and 7 bases from J, with 21 bases between.

This clone was picked up one time. V usage is TRBV7-3 and J usage is TRBJ2-5, with D possibly TRBD1 on 6 matching bases. Trimming took off 4 bases at V and 1 base at J, with 13 bases between the two ends. Germline V lookup: CDR1 SGHTA, CDR2 FQGTGA. The CDR3 is made up of 15 amino acids. CDR3 sequence: CASSWIQGPQETQYF. The CDR3 DNA sequence: TGTGCCAGCAGCTGGATTCAGGGGCCCCAAGAGACCCAGTACTTC.

The chain recombines TRBV30 with TRBJ1-4; 12 bases align to TRBD1. Germline values: CDR1 GTSNPN, CDR2 SVGIG (reference sequence). This CDR3 has 14 amino acids. The ends lost 2 bases at V and 8 bases at J; junction bases unmatched: 3. CDR3 nucleotide sequence: TGTGCCTGGAGTCACGGGACAGGGGGCGAAAAACTGTTTTTT. As protein: CAWSHGTGGEKLFF. Looking up the rest from reference TRBV30 and TRBJ1-4 gives the full variable domain: SQTIHQWPATLVQPVGSPLSLECTVEGTSNPNLYWYRQAAGRGLQLLFYSVGIGQISSEVPQNLSASRPQDRQFILSSKKLLLSDSGFYLCAWSHGTGGEKLFFGSGTQLSVL.

The gene calls are TRBV15 and TRBJ2-7; 7 nucleotides align to TRBD2. The CDR3 is made up of 15 amino acids. CDR1 and CDR2 (germline): LNHNV, YYDKDF (reference sequence). Trimming cost V 0 bases and J 4 bases; bases outside gene matches: 6. The CDR3 protein is CATSRDLGLLYEQYF. The CDR3 DNA sequence: TGTGCCACCAGCAGAGATCTGGGACTACTTTACGAGCAGTACTTC.

This chain uses TRBV5-1 with TRBJ1-1; D is unresolved. Trimming removed 7 bases from V and 2 bases from J, with 12 bases in between. There are 13 residues in the CDR3. Germline values: CDR1 SGHRS, CDR2 YFSETQ. The CDR3 sequence is CASGFGFNTEAFF. CDR3 nucleotide sequence: TGCGCCAGCGGTTTCGGGTTCAACACTGAAGCTTTCTTT.

This sequence joins TRBV4-3 and TRBJ2-5, with D possibly TRBD2 on 6 matching bases. With the DNA end fitting TRBJ2-7 better, the J assignment may be wrong. The CDR3 spans 14 residues. The germline V gene encodes CDR1 LGHNA and CDR2 YSLEER. The CDR3 is CASSLRLEQYEQYF. CDR3 in DNA: TGCGCCAGCAGCCTCAGACTAGAACAATACGAGCAGTACTTC.

The chain is built from TRBV7-3 and TRBJ2-7; 8 nucleotides line up with TRBD1. Unmatched junction bases numbered 6, after V lost 0 bases and J lost 2 bases. Per germline, CDR1 SGHTA and CDR2 FQGTGA. The CDR3 contains 16 residues. CDR3 in DNA: TGTGCCAGCAGCTTAACCGTGACAGGGGCAACCTACGAGCAGTACTTC. It translates to CASSLTVTGATYEQYF.

The chain couples TRBV4-2 to TRBJ1-5, with D perhaps TRBD1 (6 bases). CDR3 length: 15 amino acids. Trimming pared 0 bases from V and 5 bases from J, leaving 11 bases between. Germline V gene sequence: CDR1 LGHNA, CDR2 YNFKEQ. The CDR3 DNA follows: TGTGCCAGCAGCCAAGATGGACAGACAGATCAGCCCCAGCATTTT. Its protein is CASSQDGQTDQPQHF.

This clone showed up just once. V and J are TRBV27 and TRBJ2-7; D might be TRBD1 or TRBD2, each matching 5 bases. V was cut by 11 bases and J by 5 bases, with 16 bases left in between. CDR1 MNHEY and CDR2 SMNVEV come from the germline V gene (reference sequence). This CDR3 has 12 amino acids. CDR3 sequence (DNA): TGTGCCGTGGCCGGGACGCAGCACGAGCAGTACTTC. It translates to CAVAGTQHEQYF.

V is TRBV30 and J is TRBJ2-7; tentatively, D is TRBD2 (6 bases). Germline CDR1 is GTSNPN and CDR2 is SVGIG (reference sequence). The CDR3 runs to 12 residues. V shed 2 bases and J shed 5 bases, with 10 bases lying between them. The CDR3 loop reads CAWSIASDEQYF. In nucleotides, the CDR3 is TGTGCCTGGAGTATAGCTAGCGACGAGCAGTACTTC. The full variable domain, in which reference TRBV30 and TRBJ2-7 provide the parts outside the CDR3, is SQTIHQWPATLVQPVGSPLSLECTVEGTSNPNLYWYRQAAGRGLQLLFYSVGIGQISSEVPQNLSASRPQDRQFILSSKKLLLSDSGFYLCAWSIASDEQYFGPGTRLTVT.

The V gene is TRBV27, the J gene TRBJ2-7, with 8 positions matching TRBD2. CDR1 is MNHEY and CDR2 is SMNVEV in the germline V gene (reference sequence). This CDR3 is built from 12 residues. After removal of 4 bases from V and 7 bases from J, the junction contained 3 bases not matched to a gene. This CDR3 reads CASSSPGGEQYF. In DNA form, the CDR3 reads TGTGCCAGCAGTTCACCGGGAGGGGAGCAGTACTTC.

This chain joins TRBV9 and TRBJ1-1, with D possibly TRBD1 on 5 matching bases. V was shortened by 2 bases and J by 3 bases, with 11 bases between the two germline ends. The germline V gene has CDR1 SGDLS and CDR2 YYNGEE. This CDR3 spans 14 amino acids. CDR3 sequence reads: CASSVDQGYTEAFF. CDR3 DNA: TGTGCCAGCAGCGTTGACCAGGGCTACACTGAAGCTTTCTTT.

The V gene is TRBV5-1, the J gene TRBJ2-1, with 9 bases that match TRBD2. With V trimmed by 3 bases and J by 2 bases, 3 bases remained unmatched. This CDR3 region has 15 residues. Germline CDR1 is SGHRS and CDR2 is YFSETQ. The CDR3 DNA follows: TGCGCCAGCAGCTCCAGCGGGAGGCCCTACAATGAGCAGTTCTTC. Translating it yields CASSSSGRPYNEQFF. Looking up the rest from reference TRBV5-1 and TRBJ2-1 gives the full variable domain: KAGVTQTPRYLIKTRGQQVTLSCSPISGHRSVSWYQQTPGQGLQFLFEYFSETQRNKGNFPGRFSGRQFSNSRSEMNVSTLELGDSALYLCASSSSGRPYNEQFFGPGTRLTVL.

The chain uses TRBV2 and TRBJ2-5; 11 bases line up with TRBD1. Per the germline V gene, CDR1 is SNHLY and CDR2 is FYNNEI. After removal of 6 bases from V and 5 bases from J, the junction contained 11 bases not matched to a gene. This CDR3 contains 16 residues. The CDR3 is CASRRTGGVGSETQYF. The CDR3 region has the DNA TGTGCCAGCAGGAGGACAGGGGGCGTGGGGTCGGAGACCCAGTACTTC.

The rearrangement uses TRBV27 and TRBJ1-4; no clear D gene. The CDR3 runs to 14 residues. The germline CDR1 and CDR2 sequences are MNHEY and SMNVEV (reference sequence). Trimming removed 5 bases at V and 8 bases at J, with 15 bases between. CDR3 in amino acids: CASSLTNSGEKLFF. The CDR3 DNA follows: TGTGCCAGCAGTCTGACAAATAGCGGGGAAAAACTGTTTTTT.

The chain is built from TRBV6-1 and TRBJ1-2, with D possibly matching TRBD1 (6 bases). CDR1 and CDR2 from the germline V gene are MNHNS and SASEGT. With 7 bases removed from V and 7 bases from J, the gap between germline ends came to 19 bases. CDR3 length equals 14 residues. CDR3: CASTKGEGPGGYTF. The CDR3 region has the DNA TGTGCCAGCACCAAGGGGGAGGGGCCCGGTGGCTACACCTTC.

V and J are TRBV11-1 and TRBJ2-7; D is perhaps TRBD2 (6 bases). Germline lookup yields CDR1 SGHAT and CDR2 FQDESV (reference sequence). With 4 bases removed from V and 1 base from J, the gap between germline ends came to 11 bases. The CDR3 totals 14 residues. CDR3 nucleotides: TGTGCCAGCAGCTGGATAGCGGATTCCTACGAGCAGTACTTC. Residues: CASSWIADSYEQYF. The full variable domain, its missing parts supplied by reference TRBV11-1 and TRBJ2-7, is EAEVAQSPRYKITEKSQAVAFWCDPISGHATLYWYRQILGQGPELLVQFQDESVVDDSQLPKDRFSAERLKGVDSTLKIQPAELGDSAMYLCASSWIADSYEQYFGPGTRLTVT.

V usage is TRBV5-1 and J usage is TRBJ2-3, with TRBD2 as a possible D gene (9 bases). Germline V CDR1 and CDR2: SGHRS, YFSETQ. This CDR3 is 17 amino acids long. V was cut by 4 bases and J by 0 bases, with 18 bases left in between. CDR3 DNA sequence: TGCGCCAGCAGCCAGGGGGCGGGAGGGCCCAGCACAGATACGCAGTATTTT. Amino acids: CASSQGAGGPSTDTQYF.

This rearrangement joins TRBV10-3 to TRBJ1-3; D is ambiguous. Trimming took 2 bases from V and 8 from J, leaving 7 bases between them. The CDR3 runs 12 residues. In germline, CDR1 is ENHRY, CDR2 SYGVKD. CDR3 sequence reads: CAISERMDTIYF. As DNA, the CDR3 is TGTGCCATCAGTGAGAGGATGGACACCATATATTTT.

The genes are TRBV2 and TRBJ1-5; TRBD1 aligns across 7 bases. CDR1 is SNHLY, CDR2 FYNNEI, per germline. The CDR3 runs to 15 residues. V lost 3 bases and J lost 3; bases outside the gene matches: 5. The CDR3 DNA reads TGTGCCAGCAGTGAGCTAGGACAGGTCAATCAGCCCCAGCATTTT. Amino acids: CASSELGQVNQPQHF.